Listed below are T cell receptor beta chains from one sample, sequenced in a study of PD-L1 blockade in urothelial cancer. The table came from immunoSEQ multiplex PCR; TCRdb's copy has only in-frame clones and leaves some out. The sample lists roughly 130,000 clones, around 85% occurring once. The source material was PBMCs, sampled around atezolizumab (anti-PD-L1) treatment. These receptors originate from a man over 45 with urothelial cancer. Each CDR3 is given with its conserved first and last residue. A D gene is named only where the DNA matches it firmly.

d_gene: .
v_gene: TRBV20-1
CDR3aa: CSAKNGYGYTF

d_gene: .
v_gene: TRBV11-2
CDR3aa: CASSSQAIEKLFF

d_gene: .
v_gene: TRBV30
CDR3aa: CAWSVLIGNSPLHF

d_gene: TRBD2
v_gene: TRBV7-9
CDR3aa: CASSLALAGVETQYF

d_gene: TRBD1
v_gene: TRBV2
CDR3aa: CASRAPGQANTEAFF

d_gene: TRBD1
v_gene: TRBV9
CDR3aa: CASSVDGGQTSTNEKLFF

d_gene: .
v_gene: TRBV19
CDR3aa: CASTSITEAFF

d_gene: TRBD2
v_gene: TRBV7-2
CDR3aa: CASSPLAGNSYNEQFF

d_gene: .
v_gene: TRBV6-1
CDR3aa: CASSEWQENQPQHF

d_gene: .
v_gene: TRBV7-7
CDR3aa: CASSLVESRELFF

d_gene: .
v_gene: TRBV19
CDR3aa: CASSTGYVGSGHSYEQYF

d_gene: TRBD1
v_gene: TRBV5-6
CDR3aa: CASSNFAGGSETQYF

d_gene: TRBD1
v_gene: TRBV5-1
CDR3aa: CASSREGAAGEQFF

d_gene: .
v_gene: TRBV10-1
CDR3aa: CASSDLGAGFTDTQYF

d_gene: .
v_gene: TRBV6-6
CDR3aa: CASSPDSEAFF

d_gene: TRBD2
v_gene: TRBV28
CDR3aa: CASSTGTSDADTQYF

d_gene: .
v_gene: TRBV6-6
CDR3aa: CASSTDSKGSYEQYF

d_gene: TRBD2
v_gene: TRBV10-3
CDR3aa: CAISDPGLAGGPETQYF

d_gene: .
v_gene: TRBV19
CDR3aa: CASTPRDTGELFF

d_gene: .
v_gene: TRBV9
CDR3aa: CASSVQGTDTQYF

d_gene: .
v_gene: TRBV28
CDR3aa: CATLKDSWNYEQYF

d_gene: .
v_gene: TRBV29-1
CDR3aa: CSPRIGGRSTDTQYF

d_gene: TRBD2
v_gene: TRBV10-3
CDR3aa: CAISSSRGDEQFF

d_gene: .
v_gene: TRBV5-1
CDR3aa: CASSRLVTKNIQYF